This T cell receptor beta chain came from a study of lymphopenia after photon versus proton radiotherapy. Study observations and caveats: Photon-treated patients lost naive T cells and TCR diversity; proton-treated stayed stable. After lymphocyte nadir, photon-treated repertoires showed oligoclonal expansion, especially CD8+ Temra.

This clone was counted a single time. Antigen: not known. Using immunoSEQ multiplex PCR, the repertoire was profiled, and TCRdb retains in-frame clones only, with some absent. The repertoire holds around 42,000 clones, with roughly 87% as singletons. The germline V gene encodes CDR1 MNHEY and CDR2 SMNVEV (reference sequence). V was trimmed by 3 bases and J by 6 bases, leaving 12 bases between them. The CDR3 has 14 residues. This clonotype was obtained from a middle-aged man with gastric cancer. The source was peripheral blood, collected from a patient treated with photon-based radiotherapy. The chain has TRBV27 and TRBJ1-5; D might be TRBD1 (5 bases). CDR3 in amino acids: CASSLWGVGQPQHF. The CDR3 DNA sequence: TGTGCCAGCAGTTTGTGGGGGGTGGGTCAGCCCCAGCATTTT.